This entry lists 25 T cell receptor beta chains sequenced from one sample in a study of post-analysis software for immune sequencing data. Study results and limitations: Roughly 5 TRBV segments, including TRBV5-6, TRBV5-1 and TRBV20-1, were more frequent in patients than controls.

Included in the TCR beta cDNA libraries were unique molecular identifiers. TCRdb redid the calling of the PCR reads with MiXCR, one entry per CDR3 protein. The sample lists over 150,000 distinct CDR3 sequences; around 30% were seen once. Their antigens are not known. The specimen was blood. Receptors originate from a girl aged 10 to 17 with multiple sclerosis.

The gene calls are TRBV5-1 and TRBJ2-5; perhaps TRBD1 as D (6 bases). Germline V gives CDR1 SGHRS, CDR2 YFSETQ. Trimming cost V 4 bases and J 1 base, with 14 bases left between them. The CDR3 covers 15 residues. CDR3 region: CASSDPLDSQETQYF. The CDR3 coding sequence is TGCGCCAGCAGCGACCCCCTGGACAGCCAAGAGACCCAGTACTTC.

This clonotype was picked up a small number of times. The rearrangement joins TRBV12-3 or TRBV12-4 to TRBJ1-1, with D maybe TRBD1 (6 bases). This CDR3 region has 14 residues. V shed 3 bases and J shed 4 bases, with 12 bases lying between them. DNA of the CDR3: TGTGCCAGCAGTTTGCGGACAGAAGGCACTGAAGCTTTCTTT. Protein product: CASSLRTEGTEAFF.

This clonotype showed up many times. The rearrangement links TRBV6-6 to TRBJ1-2; the D is unclear. Germline V CDR1 and CDR2: MNHNY, SVGAGI (reference sequence). The CDR3 spans 13 residues. Trimming removed 4 bases from V and 3 bases from J, with 9 bases in between. For the CDR3, the DNA is TGTGCCAGCAGTTGGAGTAGGGACTATGGCTACACCTTC. Encoded protein: CASSWSRDYGYTF.

With regard to this clonotype: This could be a read error, since a much larger clone is one nucleotide away. V gene TRBV7-2 combines with J gene TRBJ2-7; TRBD1 agrees at 7 bases. Germline V gives CDR1 SGHTA, CDR2 FQGNSA. The length of the CDR3 is 14 residues. DNA for the CDR3: TGTGCCAGCAGCGCGACAGGGTTCCCATACGGGCAGTACTTC. Its protein product is CASSATGFPYGQYF.

The gene calls are TRBV5-1 and TRBJ1-1; possible D gene TRBD1, 5 bases. V lost 4 bases to trimming and J lost 3 bases, with 13 bases between them. Germline V gene data show CDR1 as SGHRS and CDR2 as YFSETQ. CDR3 length: 14 amino acids. This CDR3 reads CASSPTGWDTEAFF. For the CDR3, the DNA is TGCGCCAGCAGCCCAACAGGATGGGACACTGAAGCTTTCTTT.

The CDR3 loop reads CASSVRSHNYGYTF. CDR3 nucleotides: TGTGCCAGCAGCGTACGGTCCCATAACTATGGCTACACCTTC. This chain uses TRBV9 with TRBJ1-2; no reliable D call. Per germline, CDR1 SGDLS and CDR2 YYNGEE. V gave up 1 base and J gave up 1 base, with 8 bases separating them. CDR3 size: 14 residues.

This clonotype came up many times. This chain links TRBV10-3 with TRBJ2-3, with 10 bases identical to TRBD2. CDR1 and CDR2 from the germline V gene are ENHRY and SYGVKD. This CDR3 region has 15 residues. Germline trimming cut 4 bases from V and 1 base from J; bases unmatched to any gene: 2. The CDR3 region has the DNA TGTGCCATCAGTGGGGGACTAGCGCGCACAGATACGCAGTATTTT. Translation gives CAISGGLARTDTQYF.

This chain links TRBV4-2 with TRBJ2-7; 12 positions agree with TRBD1. J was trimmed by 9 bases and V by 1 base; bases with no gene match: 7. This CDR3 is 15 amino acids long. Per germline, CDR1 LGHNA and CDR2 YNFKEQ. This CDR3 is CASSQGTGQGAGQYF. For the CDR3, the DNA is TGTGCCAGCAGCCAAGGTACGGGACAGGGGGCCGGGCAGTACTTC.

This chain connects TRBV20-1 to TRBJ1-6; the D gene is possibly TRBD1 (6 bases). Germline CDR1 reads DFQATT; CDR2 reads SNEGSKA (reference sequence). V lost 3 bases to trimming and J lost 6 bases, with 9 bases between them. This CDR3 comprises 13 residues. The CDR3 sequence: CSASRGANSPLHF. The CDR3 nucleotides read TGCAGTGCTAGTCGGGGGGCTAATTCACCCCTCCACTTT.

CDR3 DNA: TGTGCCACCAGCGTAGCCCAGATTGCCAAAAACATTCAGTACTTC. Its protein product is CATSVAQIAKNIQYF. This rearrangement joins TRBV15 to TRBJ2-4; unclear D gene. The V end lost 5 bases, the J end lost 1 base, and 12 bases lay between the germline ends. The CDR3 spans 15 residues. CDR1 is LNHNV, CDR2 YYDKDF, per germline (reference sequence).

V and J are TRBV5-5 and TRBJ2-5; TRBD2 matches at 11 bases. The CDR3 loop spans 17 amino acids. The V gene's germline CDR1 is SGHKS and CDR2 YYEKEE (reference sequence). Losses at the gene ends were 3 bases for V and 11 bases for J; bases not matched to a gene: 18. DNA of the CDR3: TGTGCCAGCAGCTCCACTTGGACTAGCGGGTACTACAATGAGCAGTACTTC. Amino acid sequence: CASSSTWTSGYYNEQYF.

The rearrangement links TRBV7-9 to TRBJ2-7; 13 bases align to TRBD2. V gave up 5 bases and J gave up 7 bases; unmatched junction bases: 23. The CDR3 runs 20 residues. Germline V gene data show CDR1 as SEHNR and CDR2 as FQNEAQ (reference sequence). CDR3 sequence reads: CASSTPGLAGKEGVYNEQYF. CDR3 nucleotide sequence: TGTGCCAGCAGCACCCCGGGACTAGCGGGAAAGGAGGGGGTCTACAATGAGCAGTACTTC.

This clonotype was observed many times. This rearrangement joins TRBV6-5 to TRBJ2-7; 7 positions agree with TRBD2. Trimming took 2 bases from V and 4 from J; bases not matched to a gene: 5. The CDR3 has 14 amino acids. Germline V lookup: CDR1 MNHEY, CDR2 SVGAGI. The CDR3 DNA follows: TGTGCCAGCAGTTACAGGAGGGAGGGATACGAGCAGTACTTC. Amino acid sequence: CASSYRREGYEQYF.

The chain employs TRBV24-1 and TRBJ1-5; D is ambiguous. The CDR3 covers 18 residues. V was shortened by 2 bases and J by 4 bases, with 20 bases between the two germline ends. From germline, CDR1 is KGHDR and CDR2 SFDVKD. The CDR3 DNA reads as TGTGCCACCAGTGATTCCTCATCGCCCGGGATTGGTAATCAGCCCCAGCATTTT. The encoded protein is CATSDSSSPGIGNQPQHF.

V is TRBV27 and J is TRBJ1-3, with D tentatively TRBD1 (6 bases). CDR1 and CDR2 (germline): MNHEY, SMNVEV (reference sequence). The CDR3 sequence is 15 residues long. Trimming removed 6 bases from V and 0 bases from J, with 12 bases in between. CDR3 DNA sequence: TGTGCCAGCAGCCGCGGACAGAGCTCTGGAAACACCATATATTTT. Translation gives CASSRGQSSGNTIYF.

The CDR3 bases are TGCACCGCCGACCCCACAGATACGCAGTATTTT. Translating it yields CTADPTDTQYF. The chain has TRBV29-1 and TRBJ2-3; D is unresolved. The CDR3 totals 11 residues. Germline-derived CDR1 and CDR2 are SQVTM and ANQGSEA.

This sequence joins TRBV9 and TRBJ2-1, with 8 bases aligning to TRBD2. V was clipped by 2 bases and J by 4 bases; unmatched bases: 8. Germline assignment: CDR1 SGDLS and CDR2 YYNGEE. The CDR3 is made up of 16 amino acids. CDR3 bases: TGTGCCAGCAGCGTCTCCGGGGGGGCCTCTTACAATGAGCAGTTCTTC. It yields the protein CASSVSGGASYNEQFF.

The chain couples TRBV4-1 to TRBJ2-5; 10 bases map to TRBD2. This CDR3 region has 16 residues. Germline CDR1 MGHRA, CDR2 YSYEKL. V dropped 1 base and J dropped 11; count of bases not matched to a gene: 13. CDR3 DNA sequence: TGCGCCAGCAGCCAAGGTAGGCTAGCGGGAGACGATGAGCAGTACTTC. This codes for CASSQGRLAGDDEQYF.

The chain employs TRBV18 and TRBJ2-1; the match to TRBD2 covers 7 bases. CDR3 length: 15 residues. In germline, CDR1 is KGHSH, CDR2 LQKENI. Germline trimming cut 6 bases from V and 13 bases from J; bases unmatched to any gene: 18. CDR3 loop: CASSTSGMKFGTQFF. The CDR3 bases are TGTGCCAGCTCGACGAGCGGGATGAAGTTTGGGACCCAGTTCTTC. The full variable domain, its missing parts supplied by reference TRBV18 and TRBJ2-1, is NAGVMQNPRHLVRRRGQEARLRCSPMKGHSHVYWYRQLPEEGLKFMVYLQKENIIDESGMPKERFSAEFPKEGPSILRIQQVVRGDSAAYFCASSTSGMKFGTQFFGPGTRLTVL.

The chain employs TRBV24-1 and TRBJ1-1; D unclear. Germline-derived CDR1 and CDR2 are KGHDR and SFDVKD. V was clipped by 6 bases and J by 2 bases, with 9 bases between them. The length of the CDR3 is 13 residues. CDR3 loop: CATSHWTNTEAFF. In DNA form, the CDR3 reads TGTGCCACCAGTCACTGGACTAACACTGAAGCTTTCTTT.

This clonotype was seen a few times. The chain has TRBV28 and TRBJ2-7, with a tentative D call TRBD1 (6 bases). The V gene's germline CDR1 is MDHEN and CDR2 SYDVKM. The V end lost 2 bases, the J end lost 3 bases, and 29 bases lay between the germline ends. The CDR3 consists of 20 residues. CDR3 DNA: TGTGCCAGCAGTTTAATTGGTCAGGGGTCATCCTCCCCCAGGCACTACGAGCAGTACTTC. Its protein is CASSLIGQGSSSPRHYEQYF.

This clonotype occurred a few times. The chain employs TRBV7-2 and TRBJ2-4, with no clear D. The CDR3 runs 17 residues. Germline CDR1 reads SGHTA; CDR2 reads FQGNSA. Trimming took off 2 bases at V and 1 base at J, with 15 bases between the two ends. CDR3 nucleotides: TGTGCCAGCAGCTTAAGTTCGGCAGAATGGGCCAAAAACATTCAGTACTTC. This gives the protein CASSLSSAEWAKNIQYF.

In its sample, this clonotype was seen a few times. The chain uses TRBV5-1 and TRBJ2-5, with D possibly TRBD2 on 6 matching bases. The CDR3 is 13 residues long. V dropped 7 bases and J dropped 11 bases, with 21 bases sitting between them. CDR1 and CDR2 from the germline V gene are SGHRS and YFSETQ. CDR3 bases: TGCGCCAGCGGCCCCCGGGACTTTATTGAGCAGTACTTC. Translated, it gives CASGPRDFIEQYF.

This clonotype occurred a few times. The V call is TRBV12-3 or TRBV12-4, the J call TRBJ2-3; TRBD2 matches at 10 bases. This CDR3 spans 16 amino acids. The junction had 6 bases not matched to a gene; V was cut back by 3 bases and J by 3 bases. The CDR3 loop reads CASSFRSGRATDTQYF. The CDR3 nucleotides read TGTGCCAGCAGTTTTAGGAGCGGGAGGGCGACAGATACGCAGTATTTT.

As regards this clonotype: A read error may explain this, as a much larger clone is one base away. The genes are TRBV6-5 and TRBJ2-7; tentative D call: TRBD1 (5 bases). Trimming cost V 8 bases and J 6 bases, with 11 bases left between them. In germline, CDR1 is MNHEY, CDR2 SVGAGI. This CDR3 is built from 11 residues. CDR3 residues: CASGRGSEQYF. CDR3 DNA: TGTGCCAGCGGAAGGGGTAGCGAGCAGTACTTC.